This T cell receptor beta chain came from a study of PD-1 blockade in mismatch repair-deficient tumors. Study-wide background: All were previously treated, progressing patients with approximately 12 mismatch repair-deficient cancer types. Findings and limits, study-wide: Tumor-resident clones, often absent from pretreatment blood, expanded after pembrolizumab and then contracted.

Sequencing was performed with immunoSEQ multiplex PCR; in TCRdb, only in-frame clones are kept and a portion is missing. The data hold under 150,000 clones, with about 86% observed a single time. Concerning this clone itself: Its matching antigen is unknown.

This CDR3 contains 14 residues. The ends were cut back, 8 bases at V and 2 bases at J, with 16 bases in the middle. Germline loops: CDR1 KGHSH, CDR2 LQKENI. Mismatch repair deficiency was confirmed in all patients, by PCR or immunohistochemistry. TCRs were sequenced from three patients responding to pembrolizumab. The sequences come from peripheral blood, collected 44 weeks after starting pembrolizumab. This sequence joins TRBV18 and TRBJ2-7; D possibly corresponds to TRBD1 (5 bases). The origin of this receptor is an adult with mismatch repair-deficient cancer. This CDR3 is CASTNPDRPYEQYF. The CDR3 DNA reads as TGTGCCAGCACAAATCCCGACAGACCCTACGAGCAGTACTTC.